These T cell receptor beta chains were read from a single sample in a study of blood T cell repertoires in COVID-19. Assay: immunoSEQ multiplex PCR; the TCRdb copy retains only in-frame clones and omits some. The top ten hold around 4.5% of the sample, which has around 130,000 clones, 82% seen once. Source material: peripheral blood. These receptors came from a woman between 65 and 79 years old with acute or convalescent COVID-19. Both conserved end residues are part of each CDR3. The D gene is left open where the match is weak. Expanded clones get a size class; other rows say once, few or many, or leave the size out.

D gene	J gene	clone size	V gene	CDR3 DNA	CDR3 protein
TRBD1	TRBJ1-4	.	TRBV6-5	TGTGCCAGCAGTCCCGGGACAGGGGTGGAAAAACTGTTTTTT	CASSPGTGVEKLFF
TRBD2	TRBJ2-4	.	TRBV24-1	TGTGCCACCAGTGATTCCCCGGGACTACCTGAAAACATTCAGTACTTC	CATSDSPGLPENIQYF
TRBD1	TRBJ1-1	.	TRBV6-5	TGTGCCAGCAGTTCTGACAGGGGGAGCGCTGAAGCTTTCTTT	CASSSDRGSAEAFF
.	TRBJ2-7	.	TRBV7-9	TGTGCCAGCAGCTCACAGGGTTGGCGCGAGCAGTACTTC	CASSSQGWREQYF
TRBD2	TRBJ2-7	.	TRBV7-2	TGTGCCAGCAGTTATGTAGGTTCGGGACTAGCTACGAAACAGTACTTC	CASSYVGSGLATKQYF
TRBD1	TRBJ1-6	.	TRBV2	TGTGCCAGCCGGACAGGGGTATCAGAATCACCCCTCCACTTT	CASRTGVSESPLHF
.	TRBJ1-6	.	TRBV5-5	TGTGCCAGCAGCTTGTGGAGGGGTAATTCACCCCTCCACTTT	CASSLWRGNSPLHF
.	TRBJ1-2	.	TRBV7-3	TGTGCCAGCAGCTTAGACAGTGTGTCGGGCTACACCTTC	CASSLDSVSGYTF
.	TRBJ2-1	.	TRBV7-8	TGTGCCTCAGGGGCAGGTGAGCAGTTCTTC	CASGAGEQFF
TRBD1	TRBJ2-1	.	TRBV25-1	TGTGCCACCGGTCCCGGGACAGTGAGCCGCACTGAGCAGTTCTTC	CATGPGTVSRTEQFF
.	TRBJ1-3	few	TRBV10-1	TGCGCCAGCAGTGAGTCGAAGGGGTTTGGAAACACCATATATTTT	CASSESKGFGNTIYF
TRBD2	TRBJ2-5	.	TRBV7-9	TGTGCCAGCAGCCCACCGTGGTTAGCGGGGGAGACCCAGTACTTC	CASSPPWLAGETQYF
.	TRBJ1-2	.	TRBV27	TGTGCCAGCAGCTACTCCGGGACATTCAACTATGGCTACACCTTC	CASSYSGTFNYGYTF
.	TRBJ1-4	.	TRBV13	TGTGCCAGCAGCTCTACTGAACTTAATGAAAAACTGTTTTTT	CASSSTELNEKLFF
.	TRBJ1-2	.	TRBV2	TGTGCCAGCAGTGAGGTCAGGGTTGGCTACACCTTC	CASSEVRVGYTF
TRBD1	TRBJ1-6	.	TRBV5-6	TGTGCCAGCAGCTTCGCGGGGACAGGGTTTTCACCCCTCCACTTT	CASSFAGTGFSPLHF
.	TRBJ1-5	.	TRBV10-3	TGTGCCATCAGTGAGTCGGCGACGGGGGTTCAGCCCCAGCATTTT	CAISESATGVQPQHF